Following are 26 T cell receptor beta chains from one sample sequenced in a study of blood T cell repertoires in COVID-19. The method was immunoSEQ multiplex PCR; TCRdb's version includes in-frame clones alone and lacks a portion of them. The data contain about 140,000 clones, 80% to 90% of them singletons. Sequenced: peripheral blood. Receptors originate from a woman of 80 years or more with acute or convalescent COVID-19.

V is TRBV5-4 and J is TRBJ2-3; 12 bases are shared with TRBD2. V was clipped by 3 bases and J by 2 bases; unmatched bases: 4. The CDR3 spans 16 residues. Germline CDR1 and CDR2: SGHNT and YYREEE (reference sequence). CDR3 amino acids: CASSSRTSGITDTQYF. CDR3 DNA: TGTGCCAGCAGCTCCCGGACTAGCGGGATCACAGATACGCAGTATTTT. Using reference TRBV5-4 and TRBJ2-3 for the parts outside the CDR3, the full variable domain is ETGVTQSPTHLIKTRGQQVTLRCSSQSGHNTVSWYQQALGQGPQFIFQYYREEENGRGNFPPRFSGLQFPNYSSELNVNALELDDSALYLCASSSRTSGITDTQYFGPGTRLTVL.

The J gene is TRBJ2-2, the V gene TRBV5-1, with TRBD2 matching over 9 bases. The CDR3 sequence is 16 residues long. Germline V CDR1 and CDR2: SGHRS, YFSETQ. V was clipped by 1 base and J by 4 bases; unmatched bases: 5. CDR3 nucleotides: TGCGCCAGCAGCTTGTCTAGCGGGGCGCTCACCGGGGAGCTGTTTTTT. Translation: CASSLSSGALTGELFF.

This chain uses TRBV30 with TRBJ1-5; a possible D gene is TRBD1 (5 bases). The CDR3 has 13 amino acids. CDR1 GTSNPN and CDR2 SVGIG come from the germline V gene (reference sequence). Trimming took 3 bases from V and 11 from J, leaving 17 bases between them. This CDR3 reads CAWSPGTARTQHF. In nucleotides, the CDR3 is TGTGCCTGGAGCCCAGGGACTGCCAGGACCCAGCATTTT.

This chain connects TRBV9 to TRBJ2-5, with a weak D call TRBD1 (6 bases). Germline loops: CDR1 SGDLS, CDR2 YYNGEE. The CDR3 is 14 amino acids. V gave up 0 bases and J gave up 4 bases, with 10 bases separating them. CDR3 sequence: CASSVGGGRETQYF. The CDR3 nucleotides read TGTGCCAGCAGCGTAGGAGGGGGACGAGAGACCCAGTACTTC.

The rearrangement joins TRBV6-5 to TRBJ1-1, with unresolved D. V gave up 5 bases and J gave up 1 base, with 14 bases separating them. This CDR3 comprises 15 residues. Per the germline V gene, CDR1 is MNHEY and CDR2 is SVGAGI. The CDR3 protein is CASSTTASSNTEAFF. CDR3 bases: TGTGCCAGCAGTACCACAGCTTCCTCGAACACTGAAGCTTTCTTT.

This clone was detected once. The genes are TRBV29-1 and TRBJ2-3, with D maybe TRBD2 (7 bases). V lost 3 bases to trimming and J lost 0 bases, with 19 bases between them. The CDR3 is 17 residues long. The germline V gene encodes CDR1 SQVTM and CDR2 ANQGSEA. The CDR3 protein is CSVDGGARSTSTDTQYF. CDR3 sequence (DNA): TGCAGCGTTGATGGGGGGGCCCGCAGTACTAGCACAGATACGCAGTATTTT.

The chain combines TRBV13 with TRBJ2-5, with 9 bases fitting TRBD1. Looked up from germline, CDR1 is PRHDT and CDR2 is FYEKMQ (reference sequence). The CDR3 is made up of 15 amino acids. V trimming: 4 bases; J trimming: 5 bases; junction bases outside the gene matches: 8. Here the CDR3 reads CASSSSQGAGETQYF. The CDR3 region has the DNA TGTGCCAGCAGCTCCTCACAGGGGGCTGGGGAGACCCAGTACTTC.

The chain has TRBV7-9 and TRBJ2-1; D possibly corresponds to TRBD1 (6 bases). The CDR3 has 12 amino acids. Deletions cut 6 bases from V and 8 bases from J, with 11 bases between. In germline, CDR1 is SEHNR, CDR2 FQNEAQ (reference sequence). The CDR3 sequence is CASRNRADEQFF. The CDR3 nucleotides are TGTGCCAGCAGAAACAGGGCAGATGAGCAGTTCTTC.

The chain combines TRBV7-9 with TRBJ1-2; no definite D call. With 5 bases removed from V and 6 bases from J, the gap between germline ends came to 16 bases. This CDR3 has 14 amino acids. Germline loops: CDR1 SEHNR, CDR2 FQNEAQ (reference sequence). The CDR3 DNA follows: TGTGCCAGCAGCCCCCTCGGGGATTTTAATGGCTACACCTTC. It codes for CASSPLGDFNGYTF.

DNA of the CDR3: TGTGCCAGCAGACGCACGAAGGATGAGGCCTATGGCTACACCTTC. As protein: CASRRTKDEAYGYTF. The genes are TRBV6-5 and TRBJ1-2; no clear D. Trimming left V 6 bases short and J 4 bases short, with 18 bases between. The CDR3 loop spans 15 amino acids. Germline-derived CDR1 and CDR2 are MNHEY and SVGAGI.

V is TRBV30 and J is TRBJ2-1; 9 positions agree with TRBD2. V lost 0 bases and J lost 12; bases outside the gene matches: 12. Germline V gene sequence: CDR1 GTSNPN, CDR2 SVGIG (reference sequence). The CDR3 spans 15 residues. The CDR3 protein is CAWSVTGGGGTRQFF. The CDR3 nucleotides are TGTGCCTGGAGTGTAACTGGCGGGGGGGGAACACGGCAGTTCTTC.

The chain links TRBV10-3 to TRBJ1-2; TRBD1 aligns across 10 bases. This CDR3 contains 15 residues. CDR1 is ENHRY and CDR2 is SYGVKD in the germline V gene. V trimming: 3 bases; J trimming: 7 bases; junction bases outside the gene matches: 8. For the CDR3, the DNA is TGTGCCATCAGTGAAAGGGTTGGACAGGGGGTTGGCTACACCTTC. Its protein product is CAISERVGQGVGYTF.

This clone occurred once. This sequence joins TRBV6-5 and TRBJ1-2; 11 bases are a match to TRBD1. V lost 2 bases, J lost 5 bases, and 4 bases stayed unmatched. The CDR3 length is 15 residues. Per the germline V gene, CDR1 is MNHEY and CDR2 is SVGAGI. The CDR3 nucleotides read TGTGCCAGCAGTTACGCCGGGACAGGGGGTTATGGCTACACCTTC. Translation: CASSYAGTGGYGYTF.

This chain joins TRBV3-1 (or the pseudogene TRBV3-2) and TRBJ1-2; 11 bases map to TRBD1. CDR1 and CDR2 from the germline V gene are LGHDT and YNNKEL (reference sequence). V dropped 4 bases and J dropped 8; count of bases not matched to a gene: 6. The CDR3 is made up of 14 amino acids. The CDR3 coding sequence is TGTGCCAGCAGCCTCGGACAGGGGGCGGGCGGCTACACCTTC. Amino acids: CASSLGQGAGGYTF.

The chain uses TRBV15 and TRBJ2-6; 9 nucleotides line up with TRBD1. V trimming: 8 bases; J trimming: 0 bases; junction bases outside the gene matches: 8. CDR1 is LNHNV and CDR2 is YYDKDF in the germline V gene (reference sequence). The CDR3 totals 17 residues. CDR3 protein: CATRTTGGSSGANVLTF. The CDR3 DNA sequence: TGTGCCACCCGAACGACAGGGGGGAGCTCTGGGGCCAACGTCCTGACTTTC.

The chain uses TRBV30 and TRBJ1-6; D uncertain. Germline CDR1 GTSNPN, CDR2 SVGIG (reference sequence). The CDR3 contains 18 residues. Trimming cost V 1 base and J 0 bases, with 16 bases left between them. The CDR3 protein is CAWSGGSPESSYNSPLHF. The CDR3 DNA reads as TGTGCCTGGAGTGGAGGGTCCCCGGAGAGCTCCTATAATTCACCCCTCCACTTT.

The V gene is TRBV5-4, the J gene TRBJ2-4; 10 bases agree with TRBD1. J gave up 7 bases and V 3 bases, and 4 bases lay outside the gene matches. Germline CDR1 SGHNT, CDR2 YYREEE (reference sequence). CDR3 length: 14 residues. The CDR3 region has the DNA TGTGCCAGCAGCTCCCCGGACAGGGGGAACATTCAGTACTTC. Encoded protein: CASSSPDRGNIQYF.

The gene calls are TRBV4-2 and TRBJ2-5; a weak D match, TRBD2 (6 bases). Trimming stripped 4 bases from V and 2 bases from J, with 14 bases between. This CDR3 has 15 amino acids. Germline V gene lookup returns CDR1 LGHNA and CDR2 YNFKEQ. The CDR3 region is CASSPPGLGQETQYF. The CDR3 DNA follows: TGTGCCAGCAGCCCACCGGGACTTGGGCAAGAGACCCAGTACTTC.

This clone has a single count. This chain joins TRBV7-2 and TRBJ2-7; 9 nucleotides match TRBD2. Trimming took 0 bases from V and 7 from J; bases not matched to a gene: 10. CDR1 is SGHTA and CDR2 is FQGNSA in the germline V gene. This CDR3 has 16 residues. The CDR3 DNA sequence: TGTGCCAGCAGCTTAGCAGGGCGAGCGGGGGGTCTGGAGCAGTACTTC. It encodes CASSLAGRAGGLEQYF.

The chain employs TRBV9 and TRBJ1-1; D is perhaps TRBD1 (6 bases). This CDR3 spans 16 amino acids. Germline V gives CDR1 SGDLS, CDR2 YYNGEE. The ends were cut back, 3 bases at V and 5 bases at J, with 20 bases in the middle. As DNA, the CDR3 is TGTGCCAGCAGCGGACCAACAGGGCGATGGGAGACTGAAGCTTTCTTT. As protein: CASSGPTGRWETEAFF.

The J gene is TRBJ2-1, the V gene TRBV2; 8 nucleotides line up with TRBD2. The ends lost 10 bases at V and 4 bases at J; junction bases unmatched: 9. This CDR3 region has 14 residues. CDR1 and CDR2 (germline): SNHLY, FYNNEI. As DNA, the CDR3 is TGTGCCACCAAACGGGGGGGTGGATACAATGAGCAGTTCTTC. Amino acids: CATKRGGGYNEQFF.

J is TRBJ1-2 and V is TRBV21-1; the tabulated D call, TRBD1, remains unverified against the DNA. TRBV21-1 represents a pseudogene. The CDR3 has 16 amino acids. The CDR3 DNA is TGTGCCAGCAGCACCGGACTGACAGGCTCACCCTATGGCTACACCTTC. Its translation: CASSTGLTGSPYGYTF.

V gene TRBV11-2 combines with J gene TRBJ1-2; possible D gene TRBD1, 5 bases. V lost 1 base and J 8 bases, leaving 14 bases between the germline ends. The CDR3 runs to 14 residues. Germline lookup yields CDR1 SGHAT and CDR2 FQNNGV. The CDR3 here is CASSLVIGAGGYTF. The CDR3 DNA reads as TGTGCCAGCAGCTTAGTAATTGGGGCTGGAGGCTACACCTTC.

The rearrangement joins TRBV7-3 to TRBJ2-2; D is undetermined. The CDR3 loop spans 16 amino acids. Germline CDR1 reads SGHTA; CDR2 reads FQGTGA. Trimming left V 5 bases short and J 5 bases short, with 18 bases between. The CDR3, as DNA: TGTGCCAGCAGCAGCGCCGGGTCCGTTTGGACCGGGGAGCTGTTTTTT. Translated, it gives CASSSAGSVWTGELFF.

The rearrangement links TRBV6-5 to TRBJ1-2, with a tentative D call TRBD1 (5 bases). Trimming shortened V by 0 bases and J by 7 bases, and 15 bases separated the two germline ends. The germline gives CDR1 MNHEY, CDR2 SVGAGI. The length of the CDR3 is 15 residues. CDR3: CASSYSIQGWGGYTF. The CDR3 DNA reads as TGTGCCAGCAGTTACTCGATTCAGGGCTGGGGTGGCTACACCTTC.

This clone was observed a handful of times. The chain is built from TRBV5-1 and TRBJ2-3, with TRBD1 matching 7 bases. The CDR3 sequence is 14 residues long. The trim removed 6 bases at V and 2 bases at J, leaving 6 bases unmatched. Germline V gene data show CDR1 as SGHRS and CDR2 as YFSETQ. The CDR3 DNA reads as TGCGCCAGCACTACAGGGGCTTTCACAGATACGCAGTATTTT. It yields the protein CASTTGAFTDTQYF.